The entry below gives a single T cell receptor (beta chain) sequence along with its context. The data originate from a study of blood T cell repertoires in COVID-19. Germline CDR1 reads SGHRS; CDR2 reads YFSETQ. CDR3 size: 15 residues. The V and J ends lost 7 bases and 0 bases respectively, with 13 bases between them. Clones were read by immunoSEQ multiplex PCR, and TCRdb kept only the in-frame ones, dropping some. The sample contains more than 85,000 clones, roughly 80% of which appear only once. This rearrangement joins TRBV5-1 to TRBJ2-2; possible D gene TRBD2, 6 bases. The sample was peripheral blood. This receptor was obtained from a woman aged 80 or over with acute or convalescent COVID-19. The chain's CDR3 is CASGASVTNTGELFF. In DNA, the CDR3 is TGCGCCAGCGGGGCTAGCGTTACGAACACCGGGGAGCTGTTTTTT.